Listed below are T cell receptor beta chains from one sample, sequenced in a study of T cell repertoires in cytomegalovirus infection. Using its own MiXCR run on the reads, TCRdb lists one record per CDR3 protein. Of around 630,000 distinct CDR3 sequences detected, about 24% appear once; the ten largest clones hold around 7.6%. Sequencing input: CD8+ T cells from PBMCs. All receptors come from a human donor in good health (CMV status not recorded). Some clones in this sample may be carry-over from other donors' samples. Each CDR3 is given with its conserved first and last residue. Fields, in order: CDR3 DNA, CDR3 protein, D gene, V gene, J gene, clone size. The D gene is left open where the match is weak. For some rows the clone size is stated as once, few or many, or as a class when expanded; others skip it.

CDR3 DNA: TGCGCCAGCAGCGAGACAGATCCGCTGGGCTACACCTTC
CDR3 protein: CASSETDPLGYTF
D gene: -
V gene: TRBV5-1
J gene: TRBJ1-2
clone size: few

CDR3 DNA: TGTGCCAGCAGTTCCGGGACCCGTAGCAGCAATGAGCAGTTCTTC
CDR3 protein: CASSSGTRSSNEQFF
D gene: -
V gene: TRBV6-2/TRBV6-3
J gene: TRBJ2-1
clone size: -

CDR3 DNA: TGTGCCAGCAGCCCCCGGCCAGGCTTCTCCTACAATGAGCAGTTCTTC
CDR3 protein: CASSPRPGFSYNEQFF
D gene: -
V gene: TRBV28
J gene: TRBJ2-1
clone size: -

CDR3 DNA: TGTGCCAGCAGCTTTCTGGGTGGAAATGAGCAGTTCTTC
CDR3 protein: CASSFLGGNEQFF
D gene: -
V gene: TRBV7-8
J gene: TRBJ2-1
clone size: many

CDR3 DNA: TGTGCCAGCAGCTCAGACAGGGGGGACGAGCAGTACTTC
CDR3 protein: CASSSDRGDEQYF
D gene: TRBD1
V gene: TRBV7-6
J gene: TRBJ2-7
clone size: -

CDR3 DNA: TGTGCCAGCAGTCCGGGACTAGCGGGGCTCTACAATGAGCAGTTCTTC
CDR3 protein: CASSPGLAGLYNEQFF
D gene: TRBD2
V gene: TRBV2
J gene: TRBJ2-1
clone size: -

CDR3 DNA: TGTGCCACCAGTGATTTGCTCTCGGGGGGCGGCACCGGGGAGCTGTTTTTT
CDR3 protein: CATSDLLSGGGTGELFF
D gene: -
V gene: TRBV24-1
J gene: TRBJ2-2
clone size: -

CDR3 DNA: TGTGCCAGCAGCCCGCGGGACAGGGACCCCTACGAGCAGTACTTC
CDR3 protein: CASSPRDRDPYEQYF
D gene: TRBD1
V gene: TRBV7-4
J gene: TRBJ2-7
clone size: few

CDR3 DNA: TGTGCCAGCACCAAAAGGGGGGGTCGCACTGAAGCTTTCTTT
CDR3 protein: CASTKRGGRTEAFF
D gene: -
V gene: TRBV28
J gene: TRBJ1-1
clone size: many

CDR3 DNA: TGTGCCAGCAGCTCAATAATAGGACAGCAAGAGACCCAGTACTTC
CDR3 protein: CASSSIIGQQETQYF
D gene: -
V gene: TRBV7-9
J gene: TRBJ2-5
clone size: -

CDR3 DNA: TGTGCCAGCAGCGTCGGGACTAGGATGGAAGAGACCCAGTACTTC
CDR3 protein: CASSVGTRMEETQYF
D gene: TRBD2
V gene: TRBV7-3
J gene: TRBJ2-5
clone size: many

CDR3 DNA: TGCGCCAGCAGCCAAGGAAAAACGGGCGGCTACACCTTC
CDR3 protein: CASSQGKTGGYTF
D gene: -
V gene: TRBV4-1
J gene: TRBJ1-2
clone size: -

CDR3 DNA: TGTGCCAGCAGCTTAGGGCAGCCAACTGGGGCCAACGTCCTGACTTTC
CDR3 protein: CASSLGQPTGANVLTF
D gene: -
V gene: TRBV7-9
J gene: TRBJ2-6
clone size: many

CDR3 DNA: TGCGCTTCATCAGCCGGGACAGACTCCTACAATGAGCAGTTCTTC
CDR3 protein: CASSAGTDSYNEQFF
D gene: TRBD1
V gene: TRBV6-2/TRBV6-3
J gene: TRBJ2-1
clone size: -

CDR3 DNA: TGTGCTAGCAGCTTAAGGGCGGGGGACGAGACCCAGTACTTC
CDR3 protein: CASSLRAGDETQYF
D gene: TRBD2
V gene: TRBV7-6
J gene: TRBJ2-5
clone size: -

CDR3 DNA: TGTGCCAGCAGCTTTATCTATACGCACAATGAGCAGTTCTTC
CDR3 protein: CASSFIYTHNEQFF
D gene: -
V gene: TRBV5-6
J gene: TRBJ2-1
clone size: -

CDR3 DNA: TGCAGCGTCTCCGACAGGGGGGTTAACACCGGGGAGCTGTTTTTT
CDR3 protein: CSVSDRGVNTGELFF
D gene: TRBD1
V gene: TRBV29-1
J gene: TRBJ2-2
clone size: -

CDR3 DNA: TGCAGTGCTAGAGATCCATTTATATATGGCTACACCTTC
CDR3 protein: CSARDPFIYGYTF
D gene: -
V gene: TRBV20-1
J gene: TRBJ1-2
clone size: -

CDR3 DNA: TGCGCCAGCAGCCAAGATATCGGGGTGACTGAAGCTTTCTTT
CDR3 protein: CASSQDIGVTEAFF
D gene: -
V gene: TRBV4-3
J gene: TRBJ1-1
clone size: -

CDR3 DNA: TGTGCCAGCAGTGAATTTGGGGACGGAGGGAATTCACCCCTCCACTTT
CDR3 protein: CASSEFGDGGNSPLHF
D gene: -
V gene: TRBV2
J gene: TRBJ1-6
clone size: -

CDR3 DNA: TGCAGTGGGGGGCCCGGGGACACCGGGGAGCTGTTTTTT
CDR3 protein: CSGGPGDTGELFF
D gene: -
V gene: TRBV20-1
J gene: TRBJ2-2
clone size: -

CDR3 DNA: TGTGCCAGCAGCCGGTGGGGAGATACGCAGTATTTT
CDR3 protein: CASSRWGDTQYF
D gene: -
V gene: TRBV27
J gene: TRBJ2-3
clone size: many

CDR3 DNA: TGTGCCAGCAGCCTGGGGCAGGGGGCGGGGGAGCATGAAGCTTTCTTT
CDR3 protein: CASSLGQGAGEHEAFF
D gene: TRBD1
V gene: TRBV7-2
J gene: TRBJ1-1
clone size: -

CDR3 DNA: TGTGCCAGCAGCCAAGATATTGGGGCTATTACGTACAATGAGCAGTTCTTC
CDR3 protein: CASSQDIGAITYNEQFF
D gene: -
V gene: TRBV14
J gene: TRBJ2-1
clone size: few

CDR3 DNA: TGTGTCAGCGGTAGCCCGGAATTGAACACTGAAGCTTTCTTT
CDR3 protein: CVSGSPELNTEAFF
D gene: -
V gene: TRBV2
J gene: TRBJ1-1
clone size: -

CDR3 DNA: TGTGCCAGCAGCCGGGGGATGTGGTACAATGAGCAGTTCTTC
CDR3 protein: CASSRGMWYNEQFF
D gene: -
V gene: TRBV6-2/TRBV6-3
J gene: TRBJ2-1
clone size: few

CDR3 DNA: TGTGCCAGCAGCTTGTCCCTGACTAGTCGGTACAATGAGCAGTTCTTC
CDR3 protein: CASSLSLTSRYNEQFF
D gene: -
V gene: TRBV6-2/TRBV6-3
J gene: TRBJ2-1
clone size: few

CDR3 DNA: TGTGCCAGCAGTTACTCCCCGGGACAGGGATCTTCGGGGGAGTTCTTC
CDR3 protein: CASSYSPGQGSSGEFF
D gene: TRBD1
V gene: TRBV6-5
J gene: TRBJ2-1
clone size: -

CDR3 DNA: TGCAGCGTTGAAAACAGGGGCGGGCTGGTCTATGGCTACACCTTC
CDR3 protein: CSVENRGGLVYGYTF
D gene: TRBD1
V gene: TRBV29-1
J gene: TRBJ1-2
clone size: -

CDR3 DNA: TGTGCCAGTAGTATCCTAGCGGGGGTGAACACCGGGGAGCTGTTTTTT
CDR3 protein: CASSILAGVNTGELFF
D gene: TRBD2
V gene: TRBV19
J gene: TRBJ2-2
clone size: many

CDR3 DNA: TGTGCCAGCAGCTTAAAGGGGCAGGGCGCGGGGTACAATGAGCAGTTCTTC
CDR3 protein: CASSLKGQGAGYNEQFF
D gene: -
V gene: TRBV7-9
J gene: TRBJ2-1
clone size: many

CDR3 DNA: TGTGCCATCAGTGAGCCAGATTTGAGCTCCTACAATGAGCAGTTCTTC
CDR3 protein: CAISEPDLSSYNEQFF
D gene: -
V gene: TRBV10-3
J gene: TRBJ2-1
clone size: -

CDR3 DNA: TGTGCCATCAGTGAGTCATCGCCCCGGTCCTACAATGAGCAGTTCTTC
CDR3 protein: CAISESSPRSYNEQFF
D gene: -
V gene: TRBV10-3
J gene: TRBJ2-1
clone size: -